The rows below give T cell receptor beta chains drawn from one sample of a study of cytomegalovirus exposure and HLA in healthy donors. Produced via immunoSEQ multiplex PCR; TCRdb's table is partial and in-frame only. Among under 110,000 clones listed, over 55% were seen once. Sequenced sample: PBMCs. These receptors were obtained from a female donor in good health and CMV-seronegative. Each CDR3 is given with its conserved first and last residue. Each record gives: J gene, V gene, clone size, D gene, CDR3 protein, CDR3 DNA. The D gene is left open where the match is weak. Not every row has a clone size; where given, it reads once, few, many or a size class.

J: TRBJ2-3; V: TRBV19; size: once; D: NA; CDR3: CASRGTYESTDTQYF; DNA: TGTGCCAGTAGGGGGACATATGAAAGCACAGATACGCAGTATTTT
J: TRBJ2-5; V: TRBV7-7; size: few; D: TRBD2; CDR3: CASSPRSGVQETQYF; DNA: TGTGCTAGCAGCCCACGGAGCGGGGTACAAGAGACCCAGTACTTC
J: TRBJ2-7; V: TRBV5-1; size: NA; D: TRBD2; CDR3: CASSLSAGASYEQYF; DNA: TGCGCCAGCAGCTTGTCAGCGGGGGCCTCCTACGAGCAGTACTTC
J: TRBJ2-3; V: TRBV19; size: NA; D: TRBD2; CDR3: CASDVLAATDTQYF; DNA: TGTGCCAGTGACGTACTAGCGGCCACAGATACGCAGTATTTT
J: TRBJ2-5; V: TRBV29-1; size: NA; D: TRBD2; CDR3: CSVGRWEGRETQYF; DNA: TGCAGCGTCGGTCGGTGGGAGGGCCGGGAGACCCAGTACTTC
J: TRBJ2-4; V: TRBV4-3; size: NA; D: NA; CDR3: CASSQDLQGNIQYF; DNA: TGCGCCAGCAGCCAAGATCTCCAGGGAAACATTCAGTACTTC
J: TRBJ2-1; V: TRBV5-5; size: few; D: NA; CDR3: CASSKTTNNEQFF; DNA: TGTGCCAGCAGCAAAACTACAAACAATGAGCAGTTCTTC
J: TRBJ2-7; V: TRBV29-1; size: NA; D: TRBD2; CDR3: CSVERTSGPQSYEQYF; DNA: TGCAGCGTTGAACGGACTAGCGGGCCCCAATCCTACGAGCAGTACTTC
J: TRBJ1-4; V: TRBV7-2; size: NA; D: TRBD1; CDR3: CASSSMGQGALKLFF; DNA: TGTGCCAGCAGCTCGATGGGACAGGGGGCTCTCAAACTGTTTTTT
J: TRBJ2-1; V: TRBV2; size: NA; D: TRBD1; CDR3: CAFRDRAGGAAAYEQFF; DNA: TGTGCCTTCCGGGACAGGGCCGGAGGGGCAGCTGCCTATGAGCAGTTCTTC
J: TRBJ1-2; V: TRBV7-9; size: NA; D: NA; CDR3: CASSLVSFYGYTF; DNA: TGTGCCAGCAGCTTAGTCAGTTTCTATGGCTACACCTTC
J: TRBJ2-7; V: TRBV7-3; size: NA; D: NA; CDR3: CASSLRAGFSYEQYF; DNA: TGTGCCAGCAGCTTAAGAGCGGGTTTCTCCTACGAGCAGTACTTC
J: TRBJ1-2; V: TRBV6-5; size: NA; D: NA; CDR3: CASSSTVGYGYTF; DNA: TGTGCCAGCAGCTCGACAGTAGGATATGGCTACACCTTC
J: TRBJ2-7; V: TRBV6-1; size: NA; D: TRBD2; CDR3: CASSGTSGYEQYF; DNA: TGTGCCAGCTCCGGGACTAGCGGTTACGAGCAGTACTTC
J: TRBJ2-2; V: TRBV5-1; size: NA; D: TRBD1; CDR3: CASSPGQGVTGELFF; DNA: TGCGCCAGCAGCCCGGGACAGGGGGTCACCGGGGAGCTGTTTTTT